Following are 14 T cell receptor beta chains from one sample sequenced in a study of blood T cell repertoires in COVID-19. Method: immunoSEQ multiplex PCR; TCRdb's copy keeps in-frame clones and lacks some. This table has around 200,000 clones, around 83% appearing once. The material sequenced was peripheral blood. These receptors all stem from a man aged 40-49 years with active or convalescent COVID-19.

The rearrangement uses TRBV19 and TRBJ2-7; no clear D gene. The CDR3 length is 15 residues. Germline CDR1 and CDR2: LNHDA and SQIVND (reference sequence). Trimming took off 1 base at V and 3 bases at J, with 13 bases between the two ends. This CDR3 reads CASSIAGSNFYEQYF. CDR3 nucleotide sequence: TGTGCCAGTAGTATAGCGGGTAGCAACTTCTACGAGCAGTACTTC.

The chain has TRBV6-5 and TRBJ1-3; a possible D gene is TRBD1 (5 bases). Germline CDR1 and CDR2: MNHEY and SVGAGI. Trimming cost V 0 bases and J 4 bases, with 10 bases left between them. The CDR3 totals 15 residues. Here the CDR3 reads CASSYSTGVGNTIYF. The CDR3 bases are TGTGCCAGCAGTTACTCGACGGGGGTCGGAAACACCATATATTTT.

CDR3 DNA: TGTGCCACCCGACAGTCTGAAGCTTTCTTT. As protein: CATRQSEAFF. The chain employs TRBV7-9 and TRBJ1-1; D may be TRBD1 (5 bases). The CDR3 consists of 10 residues. Germline CDR1 SEHNR, CDR2 FQNEAQ (reference sequence). V was trimmed by 10 bases and J by 6 bases, leaving 9 bases between them.

The chain employs TRBV7-6 and TRBJ1-3; 7 bases agree with TRBD1. This CDR3 region has 14 residues. The V segment lost 4 bases and the J segment 2 bases; nucleotides outside the gene matches: 2. CDR1 is SGHVS, CDR2 FNYEAQ, per germline. The CDR3 DNA sequence: TGTGCCAGCAGCTGGGACAGCCCTGGAAACACCATATATTTT. This translates into CASSWDSPGNTIYF.

The chain employs TRBV19 and TRBJ2-7; 11 bases align to TRBD2. V trimming: 5 bases; J trimming: 3 bases; junction bases outside the gene matches: 6. This CDR3 region has 15 residues. CDR1 and CDR2 (germline): LNHDA, SQIVND (reference sequence). The CDR3 DNA reads TGTGCCAGTAGTCGGGGGACTAGCGGCCTCTACGAGCAGTACTTC. Translation gives CASSRGTSGLYEQYF.

This clone was detected once. This chain links TRBV4-2 with TRBJ2-2, with D hard to call. The CDR3 consists of 11 residues. Germline assignment: CDR1 LGHNA and CDR2 YNFKEQ. Trimming removed 7 bases at V and 7 bases at J, with 7 bases between. The CDR3 reads CASNGGGELFF. CDR3 sequence (DNA): TGTGCCAGCAATGGCGGCGGGGAGCTGTTTTTT.

The CDR3 sequence: CASSLGASTNEKLFF. The CDR3 nucleotides are TGTGCCAGCAGCTTAGGAGCTTCAACTAATGAAAAACTGTTTTTT. The chain is built from TRBV7-8 and TRBJ1-4, with D uncertain. CDR1 and CDR2 from the germline V gene are SGHVS and FQNEAQ. This CDR3 comprises 15 residues. With 1 base removed from V and 0 bases from J, the gap between germline ends came to 6 bases. Together with reference TRBV7-8 and TRBJ1-4, the CDR3 gives the full variable domain: GAGVSQSPRYKVAKRGQDVALRCDPISGHVSLFWYQQALGQGPEFLTYFQNEAQLDKSGLPSDRFFAERPEGSVSTLKIQRTQQEDSAVYLCASSLGASTNEKLFFGSGTQLSVL.

The chain recombines TRBV6-6 with TRBJ2-1, with TRBD2 matching 9 bases. Germline V gene sequence: CDR1 MNHNY, CDR2 SVGAGI (reference sequence). With 7 bases clipped from V and 5 bases from J, the junction kept 9 bases outside the gene matches. CDR3 length: 15 residues. CDR3 nucleotides: TGTGCCAGCAACCCCGCGGGAGGGCCGAACAATGAGCAGTTCTTC. It is translated as CASNPAGGPNNEQFF.

The rearrangement joins TRBV19 to TRBJ1-2; 10 nucleotides match TRBD1. CDR1 is LNHDA and CDR2 is SQIVND in the germline V gene (reference sequence). J lost 2 bases, V lost 7 bases, and 19 bases had no gene match. The CDR3 totals 19 residues. CDR3 coding DNA: TGTGCCAGTATCCCACTGTGGGGGGACAGGGGACCCGAGAACTATGGCTACACCTTC. This encodes CASIPLWGDRGPENYGYTF.

This clone was detected once. The genes are TRBV19 and TRBJ1-2; D perhaps matches TRBD1 (5 bases). Trimming took 3 bases from V and 4 from J, leaving 15 bases between them. Germline V gene lookup returns CDR1 LNHDA and CDR2 SQIVND (reference sequence). The CDR3 is 15 amino acids. The CDR3 DNA reads TGTGCCAGTAGTATTCAGGCGCGACAGCCCTATGGCTACACCTTC. It specifies CASSIQARQPYGYTF.

The J gene is TRBJ2-6, the V gene TRBV6-5; no clear D. CDR3 length: 13 residues. Germline CDR1 is MNHEY and CDR2 is SVGAGI. The V gene lost 6 bases and the J gene lost 1 base, with 4 bases spanning the gap. CDR3 loop: CASSLSGANVLTF. CDR3 DNA sequence: TGTGCCAGCAGCCTATCTGGGGCCAACGTCCTGACTTTC.

J is TRBJ1-2 and V is TRBV4-1, with 12 bases matching TRBD1. The CDR3 loop spans 16 amino acids. The germline V gene encodes CDR1 MGHRA and CDR2 YSYEKL. J lost 8 bases, V lost 1 base, and 8 bases had no gene match. The CDR3 DNA is TGCGCCAGCAGCCAAGTATGGGGGACAGGGGGCGCAGGCTACACCTTC. The encoded protein is CASSQVWGTGGAGYTF.

The count of this clone is one. The chain has TRBV7-6 and TRBJ2-3; D is perhaps TRBD1 (6 bases). Germline assignment: CDR1 SGHVS and CDR2 FNYEAQ. This CDR3 comprises 15 residues. Trimming removed 5 bases from V and 0 bases from J, with 12 bases in between. CDR3 in DNA: TGTGCCAGCAGCCGAGGACAGTCTAGCACAGATACGCAGTATTTT. Residues: CASSRGQSSTDTQYF.

V gene TRBV21-1 combines with J gene TRBJ2-7; TRBD1 is taken as the D call from the table, unchecked against the DNA. TRBV21-1 is listed as a pseudogene. The CDR3 sequence is 14 residues long. Here the CDR3 reads CASSTRTGDAEQYF. CDR3 nucleotide sequence: TGTGCCAGCAGCACCCGGACAGGGGACGCCGAGCAGTACTTC.